The 19 T cell receptor beta chains below were found in one sample sequenced in a study of blood T cell repertoires in COVID-19. The table came from immunoSEQ multiplex PCR; TCRdb's copy has only in-frame clones and leaves some out. This table has under 60,000 clones, over 80% appearing once. Sequenced: peripheral blood. These receptor sequences come from a man aged 70 or older with acute or convalescent COVID-19.

This clone was counted once. The chain recombines TRBV6-5 with TRBJ1-1; D is unclear. From germline, CDR1 is MNHEY and CDR2 SVGAGI. The CDR3 has 11 amino acids. V lost 11 bases, J lost 7 bases, and 14 bases lay in between. The CDR3 here is CAHGEAVEAFF. CDR3 DNA: TGTGCCCACGGGGAGGCAGTTGAAGCTTTCTTT.

V and J are TRBV4-2 and TRBJ1-1; 9 bases align to TRBD1. There are 16 residues in the CDR3. The J segment lost 6 bases and the V segment lost 2 bases, leaving 10 bases of the junction unmatched. Germline V gene lookup returns CDR1 LGHNA and CDR2 YNFKEQ. Here the CDR3 DNA reads TGTGCCAGCAGCCAAAGGCCGGGACAGGGATGGTCTGAAGCTTTCTTT. This gives the protein CASSQRPGQGWSEAFF.

Regarding this clone: The junction does not match germline at one end; this may be a read error. The chain couples TRBV7-9 to TRBJ2-7; 9 bases are a match to TRBD2. Germline V gives CDR1 SEHNR, CDR2 FQNEAQ (reference sequence). There are 14 residues in the CDR3. The CDR3 region is CASSLAGSSYEQYF. In nucleotides, the CDR3 is TGTGCCAGCAGCCTAGCGGGGAGCTCCTACGAGCAGTACTTC.

The genes are TRBV5-5 and TRBJ2-7, with a weak D call TRBD1 (6 bases). Germline CDR1 SGHKS, CDR2 YYEKEE (reference sequence). Trimming removed 2 bases at V and 0 bases at J, with 12 bases between. The CDR3 spans 15 residues. The chain's CDR3 is CASSLQGARSYEQYF. CDR3 in DNA: TGTGCCAGCAGCTTACAGGGAGCTCGCTCCTACGAGCAGTACTTC. Supplemented by reference TRBV5-5 and TRBJ2-7, the full variable domain reads DAGVTQSPTHLIKTRGQQVTLRCSPISGHKSVSWYQQVLGQGPQFIFQYYEKEERGRGNFPDRFSARQFPNYSSELNVNALLLGDSALYLCASSLQGARSYEQYFGPGTRLTVT.

V and J are TRBV2 and TRBJ2-5, with D perhaps matching TRBD1 (8 bases). Germline lookup yields CDR1 SNHLY and CDR2 FYNNEI. With 8 bases removed from V and 4 bases from J, the gap between germline ends came to 17 bases. The CDR3 has 14 residues. The DNA for the CDR3 is TGTGCCAGCGGTAAAAACAGGGGGGGAGAGACCCAGTACTTC. Translating it yields CASGKNRGGETQYF.

The chain has TRBV10-2 and TRBJ2-1; D is uncertain. Germline assignment: CDR1 WSHSY and CDR2 SAAADI. V was shortened by 4 bases and J by 6 bases, with 10 bases between the two germline ends. The CDR3 is 13 amino acids. The CDR3 reads CASSVSGLNEQFF. CDR3 nucleotides: TGCGCCAGCAGTGTCTCGGGTCTCAATGAGCAGTTCTTC.

V is TRBV6-5 and J is TRBJ2-5, with 14 bases aligning to TRBD2. The germline gives CDR1 MNHEY, CDR2 SVGAGI. CDR3 size: 15 residues. V dropped 5 bases and J dropped 4; count of bases not matched to a gene: 3. The CDR3 loop is CASSRGTSGRETQYF. The CDR3 nucleotides are TGTGCCAGCAGTCGGGGGACTAGCGGGAGAGAGACCCAGTACTTC.

The genes are TRBV27 and TRBJ2-3; 8 nucleotides line up with TRBD1. Germline V gene data show CDR1 as MNHEY and CDR2 as SMNVEV (reference sequence). The CDR3 extends over 16 amino acids. V was clipped by 5 bases and J by 3 bases; unmatched bases: 10. The CDR3 DNA is TGTGCCAGCAGTGTCCGGACAGGGTACCCAACAGATACGCAGTATTTT. This sequence encodes CASSVRTGYPTDTQYF.

J is TRBJ1-5 and V is TRBV19; 7 nucleotides align to TRBD1. Germline V gives CDR1 LNHDA, CDR2 SQIVND (reference sequence). Trimming cost V 5 bases and J 6 bases; bases outside gene matches: 7. The CDR3 is 14 amino acids. The CDR3 DNA sequence: TGTGCCAGTAGTTTCACAGGGGTAGGTCAGCCCCAGCATTTT. As protein: CASSFTGVGQPQHF.

The V gene is TRBV7-2, the J gene TRBJ1-3; D remains unclear. The CDR3 extends over 14 amino acids. CDR1 is SGHTA and CDR2 is FQGNSA in the germline V gene. The germline V and J ends were trimmed by 0 bases and 3 bases, with 6 bases remaining between them. The CDR3 DNA follows: TGTGCCAGCAGCTTAGCGGCAGGTGGAAACACCATATATTTT. This codes for CASSLAAGGNTIYF.

This sequence joins TRBV20-1 and TRBJ2-7, with 9 bases aligning to TRBD2. CDR1 and CDR2 (germline): DFQATT, SNEGSKA (reference sequence). There are 16 residues in the CDR3. The ends lost 3 bases at V and 3 bases at J; junction bases unmatched: 12. CDR3 in DNA: TGCAGTGCTAGTCGGCGGGAGGGCCTATCTGGCTACGAGCAGTACTTC. It yields the protein CSASRREGLSGYEQYF.

The J gene is TRBJ2-5, the V gene TRBV10-3, with D possibly TRBD2 on 6 matching bases. The CDR3 spans 13 residues. V was shortened by 6 bases and J by 5 bases, with 13 bases between the two germline ends. CDR1 and CDR2 (germline): ENHRY, SYGVKD. The CDR3 DNA reads TGTGCCATCAGCCCTGGAGGGATCGAGACCCAGTACTTC. It specifies CAISPGGIETQYF.

J is TRBJ1-2 and V is TRBV28, with D unresolved. The CDR3 loop spans 11 amino acids. Looked up from germline, CDR1 is MDHEN and CDR2 is SYDVKM. The CDR3 nucleotides are TGTGGTGCTTCAGGCCTCTATGGCTACACCTTC. It is translated as CGASGLYGYTF.

The CDR3 region is CASSSSGEDHNEQFF. The CDR3 nucleotides are TGTGCCAGCAGCTCTAGCGGGGAGGACCACAATGAGCAGTTCTTC. The chain uses TRBV7-3 and TRBJ2-1; TRBD2 matches at 9 bases. CDR1 is SGHTA, CDR2 FQGTGA, per germline. The ends lost 4 bases at V and 5 bases at J; junction bases unmatched: 6. This CDR3 has 15 residues.

The chain employs TRBV30 and TRBJ1-1; TRBD1 is a possible D gene (5 bases). Germline loops: CDR1 GTSNPN, CDR2 SVGIG (reference sequence). The V gene lost 2 bases and the J gene lost 9 bases, with 22 bases spanning the gap. This CDR3 contains 15 residues. CDR3 region: CAWSPPTEQGRKAFF. CDR3 coding DNA: TGTGCCTGGAGTCCCCCGACAGAGCAAGGACGAAAAGCTTTCTTT. Full variable domain (remainder filled in from reference TRBV30 and TRBJ1-1): SQTIHQWPATLVQPVGSPLSLECTVEGTSNPNLYWYRQAAGRGLQLLFYSVGIGQISSEVPQNLSASRPQDRQFILSSKKLLLSDSGFYLCAWSPPTEQGRKAFFGQGTRLTVV.

The chain has TRBV7-2 and TRBJ2-2; 9 positions match TRBD1. The CDR3 has 17 residues. Unmatched junction bases numbered 8, after V lost 5 bases and J lost 1 base. In germline, CDR1 is SGHTA, CDR2 FQGNSA. CDR3 residues: CASSASNRGLNTGELFF. In nucleotides, the CDR3 is TGTGCCAGCAGCGCGAGCAACAGGGGGCTGAACACCGGGGAGCTGTTTTTT.

This chain uses TRBV5-1 with TRBJ1-2, with TRBD1 identical over 8 bases. This CDR3 contains 16 residues. V was pared by 4 bases and J by 5 bases, with 13 bases of the junction left unmatched. Germline V gene sequence: CDR1 SGHRS, CDR2 YFSETQ. The CDR3 is CASSERGQDILYGYTF. CDR3 nucleotides: TGCGCCAGCAGCGAAAGGGGACAGGACATTTTATATGGCTACACCTTC.

The J gene is TRBJ2-1, the V gene TRBV7-2; 7 bases match TRBD2. CDR3 length: 15 amino acids. Germline CDR1 reads SGHTA; CDR2 reads FQGNSA. V shed 0 bases, J shed 2 bases, and the junction held 1 base outside the gene matches. The chain's CDR3 is CASSLAGGTYNEQFF. CDR3 sequence (DNA): TGTGCCAGCAGCTTAGCGGGAGGGACCTACAATGAGCAGTTCTTC.

The chain uses TRBV5-1 and TRBJ2-3; TRBD2 agrees at 7 bases. J was trimmed by 2 bases and V by 1 base; bases with no gene match: 4. The CDR3 extends over 15 amino acids. Germline CDR1 reads SGHRS; CDR2 reads YFSETQ. The chain's CDR3 is CASSLSLAVTDTQYF. The CDR3 DNA reads as TGCGCCAGCAGCTTGTCGCTAGCGGTCACAGATACGCAGTATTTT. The full variable domain, completed using reference TRBV5-1 and TRBJ2-3, is KAGVTQTPRYLIKTRGQQVTLSCSPISGHRSVSWYQQTPGQGLQFLFEYFSETQRNKGNFPGRFSGRQFSNSRSEMNVSTLELGDSALYLCASSLSLAVTDTQYFGPGTRLTVL.